Listed here are 20 T cell receptor beta chains from one sample, sequenced in a study of control samples from healthy donors and cancer patients. Sequencing used immunoSEQ multiplex PCR; TCRdb keeps in-frame clones, though not all of them. The sample records under 450,000 clones, about 93% being singletons. Sequenced sample: PBMCs. These receptors were collected from a man aged 40-50 years with head and neck cancer.

The chain recombines TRBV13 with TRBJ2-1, with TRBD2 identical over 8 bases. Germline CDR1 is PRHDT and CDR2 is FYEKMQ (reference sequence). The CDR3 is 14 amino acids. With V trimmed by 2 bases and J by 7 bases, 4 bases remained unmatched. The CDR3 loop reads CASSLRTSRNEQFF. DNA of the CDR3: TGTGCCAGCAGCTTAAGGACTAGCAGGAATGAGCAGTTCTTC. The entire variable domain, with the rest obtained from reference TRBV13 and TRBJ2-1, is as follows: AAGVIQSPRHLIKEKRETATLKCYPIPRHDTVYWYQQGPGQDPQFLISFYEKMQSDKGSIPDRFSAQQFSDYHSELNMSSLELGDSALYFCASSLRTSRNEQFFGPGTRLTVL.

The gene calls are TRBV7-2 and TRBJ2-7; D remains ambiguous. Germline V gene data show CDR1 as SGHTA and CDR2 as FQGNSA. There are 15 residues in the CDR3. Trimming cost V 5 bases and J 5 bases, with 19 bases left between them. CDR3 loop: CASSHYDIKNHEQYF. The CDR3 DNA reads TGTGCCAGCAGCCATTACGATATCAAGAATCACGAGCAGTACTTC.

Only a few counts were recorded for this clone. This chain links TRBV2 with TRBJ2-3; 14 bases match TRBD2. The V segment lost 6 bases and the J segment 2 bases; nucleotides outside the gene matches: 4. CDR3 length equals 16 residues. Germline CDR1 reads SNHLY; CDR2 reads FYNNEI. The CDR3 loop reads CASRGLAGASTDTQYF. CDR3 coding DNA: TGTGCCAGCAGGGGACTAGCGGGGGCATCCACAGATACGCAGTATTTT.

The rearrangement uses TRBV5-1 and TRBJ2-7; unclear D gene. Deletions cut 2 bases from V and 1 base from J, with 4 bases between. This CDR3 has 12 amino acids. CDR1 and CDR2 from the germline V gene are SGHRS and YFSETQ. The CDR3 bases are TGCGCCAGCAGCTTCGGTTCCTACGAGCAGTACTTC. Its translation is CASSFGSYEQYF. Complete variable domain (other parts from reference TRBV5-1 and TRBJ2-7): KAGVTQTPRYLIKTRGQQVTLSCSPISGHRSVSWYQQTPGQGLQFLFEYFSETQRNKGNFPGRFSGRQFSNSRSEMNVSTLELGDSALYLCASSFGSYEQYFGPGTRLTVT.

The genes are TRBV4-3 and TRBJ1-2; D uncertain. V was pared by 1 base and J by 8 bases, with 11 bases between. The CDR3 covers 13 residues. CDR1 and CDR2 from the germline V gene are LGHNA and YSLEER. The CDR3 coding sequence is TGCGCCAGCAGCCAAGGGTCAGCCGGAGGCTACACCTTC. It encodes CASSQGSAGGYTF.

The V and J genes are TRBV11-2 and TRBJ2-3; D unclear. Trimming cost V 0 bases and J 5 bases, with 6 bases left between them. Germline lookup yields CDR1 SGHAT and CDR2 FQNNGV. This CDR3 has 13 amino acids. DNA of the CDR3: TGTGCCAGCAGCTTAGAGGATAGAGATACGCAGTATTTT. It encodes CASSLEDRDTQYF.

The J gene is TRBJ2-7, the V gene TRBV29-1; possibly TRBD1 for D (5 bases). The V gene lost 4 bases and the J gene lost 5 bases, with 15 bases spanning the gap. Germline CDR1 is SQVTM and CDR2 is ANQGSEA. The CDR3 is 13 residues long. The CDR3 here is CSVGNGRAHEQYF. The DNA of the CDR3 is TGCAGCGTTGGTAATGGCAGGGCCCACGAGCAGTACTTC.

The chain carries TRBV19 and TRBJ2-1; D may correspond to TRBD1 or TRBD2 (5 bases each). Trimming cost V 3 bases and J 0 bases, with 15 bases left between them. CDR3 length: 17 amino acids. CDR1 and CDR2 (germline): LNHDA, SQIVND (reference sequence). Here the CDR3 DNA reads TGTGCCAGTAGTATCGGGGCTCGACCAAGCTCCTACAATGAGCAGTTCTTC. Residues: CASSIGARPSSYNEQFF.

This chain uses TRBV6-5 with TRBJ1-5; D may be TRBD1 (6 bases). The CDR3 consists of 14 residues. Trimming stripped 9 bases from V and 1 base from J, with 13 bases between. Germline CDR1 MNHEY, CDR2 SVGAGI. The CDR3 loop reads CASETGNSNQPQHF. As DNA, the CDR3 is TGTGCCAGTGAGACAGGAAACAGCAATCAGCCCCAGCATTTT.

This chain joins TRBV7-2 and TRBJ1-1; possible D gene TRBD1, 5 bases. Germline values: CDR1 SGHTA, CDR2 FQGNSA. V was shortened by 5 bases and J by 4 bases, with 14 bases between the two germline ends. The CDR3 is 14 residues long. CDR3 loop: CASSQGQLRTEAFF. CDR3 coding DNA: TGTGCCAGCAGCCAGGGTCAACTTCGCACTGAAGCTTTCTTT.

The V and J genes are TRBV30 and TRBJ2-3, with D possibly being TRBD2 (6 bases). Germline V gene data show CDR1 as GTSNPN and CDR2 as SVGIG (reference sequence). CDR3 length: 13 amino acids. V was shortened by 5 bases and J by 2 bases, with 11 bases between the two germline ends. The CDR3 loop is CAWREFLTDTQYF. The CDR3 bases are TGTGCCTGGCGGGAGTTCCTCACAGATACGCAGTATTTT.

This chain uses TRBV5-8 with TRBJ1-5, with a possible D match to TRBD1 (5 bases). The CDR3 runs to 14 residues. The ends were cut back, 5 bases at V and 6 bases at J, with 15 bases in the middle. Germline loops: CDR1 SGHTS, CDR2 YDEGEE. CDR3 in amino acids: CASRSHQGGQPQHF. In DNA, the CDR3 is TGTGCCAGCAGGTCCCACCAGGGAGGTCAGCCCCAGCATTTT.

The chain has TRBV20-1 and TRBJ2-3, with D hard to call. This CDR3 is built from 15 residues. CDR1 DFQATT and CDR2 SNEGSKA come from the germline V gene (reference sequence). The V end lost 3 bases, the J end lost 4 bases, and 17 bases lay between the germline ends. The DNA of the CDR3 is TGCAGTGCTAGTCATGGCGAGGATGGTGCAGATACGCAGTATTTT. Translation gives CSASHGEDGADTQYF.

The chain is built from TRBV11-2 and TRBJ2-7; no clear D. The CDR3 length is 11 residues. Germline V gene data show CDR1 as SGHAT and CDR2 as FQNNGV. Trimming left V 0 bases short and J 7 bases short, with 4 bases between. In DNA form, the CDR3 reads TGTGCCAGCAGCTTAGAGGTGGAGCAGTACTTC. Translating it yields CASSLEVEQYF.

The chain employs TRBV7-9 and TRBJ1-2, with D possibly matching TRBD1 (5 bases). V dropped 3 bases and J dropped 3 bases, with 11 bases sitting between them. The CDR3 runs 14 residues. Germline V CDR1 and CDR2: SEHNR, FQNEAQ (reference sequence). Written as DNA, the CDR3 is TGTGCCAGCAGCTTGAGCGGGGCGGACTATGGCTACACCTTC. This sequence encodes CASSLSGADYGYTF.

The chain carries TRBV7-2 and TRBJ1-4, with D maybe TRBD1 (6 bases). V dropped 3 bases and J dropped 6 bases, with 11 bases sitting between them. There are 14 residues in the CDR3. Germline CDR1 and CDR2: SGHTA and FQGNSA. The CDR3 sequence is CASSLGHGDEKLFF. In DNA, the CDR3 is TGTGCCAGCAGCTTGGGACATGGGGATGAAAAACTGTTTTTT.

Turning to this clone: Given a much more abundant clone one base away, this may be a read error. This rearrangement joins TRBV4-3 to TRBJ1-4; 9 bases align to TRBD1. Germline values: CDR1 LGHNA, CDR2 YSLEER. Trimming at V came to 1 base and at J to 7 bases, leaving 4 bases not matched to a gene. The CDR3 runs 15 residues. In DNA form, the CDR3 reads TGCGCCAGCAGCCAAGGGGACAGGGATATTGAAAAACTGTTTTTT. Encoded protein: CASSQGDRDIEKLFF.

This chain links TRBV24-1 with TRBJ1-1; 8 bases are shared with TRBD1. The CDR3 has 13 amino acids. The germline V gene encodes CDR1 KGHDR and CDR2 SFDVKD. V dropped 0 bases and J dropped 8; count of bases not matched to a gene: 1. CDR3 protein: CATSDLDRGEAFF. The CDR3 bases are TGTGCCACCAGTGATTTGGACAGGGGAGAAGCTTTCTTT.

The genes are TRBV5-6 and TRBJ2-7; 13 bases map to TRBD2. The length of the CDR3 is 19 residues. Losses at the gene ends were 3 bases for V and 1 base for J; bases not matched to a gene: 13. Germline V gene sequence: CDR1 SGHDT, CDR2 YYEEEE. The CDR3 spells CASSWTVRTSGSRSYEQYF. As DNA, the CDR3 is TGTGCCAGCAGCTGGACAGTTCGGACTAGCGGGAGCAGGTCCTACGAGCAGTACTTC.

V gene TRBV4-3 combines with J gene TRBJ1-5, with no clear D. The CDR3 spans 13 residues. V dropped 0 bases and J dropped 7 bases, with 7 bases sitting between them. CDR1 LGHNA and CDR2 YSLEER come from the germline V gene. In DNA form, the CDR3 reads TGCGCCAGCAGCCAAGATCGTCAGCAGCCCCAGCATTTT. Protein product: CASSQDRQQPQHF.